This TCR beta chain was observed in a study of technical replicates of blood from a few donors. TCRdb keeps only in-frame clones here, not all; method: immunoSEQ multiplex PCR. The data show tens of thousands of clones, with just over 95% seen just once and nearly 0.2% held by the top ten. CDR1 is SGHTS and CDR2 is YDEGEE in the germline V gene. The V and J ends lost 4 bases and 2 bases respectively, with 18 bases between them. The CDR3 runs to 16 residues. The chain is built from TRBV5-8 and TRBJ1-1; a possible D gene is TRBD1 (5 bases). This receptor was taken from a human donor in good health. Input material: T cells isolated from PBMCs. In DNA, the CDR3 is TGTGCCAGCAGCCCGGGGGTTGGACAAATAAACACTGAAGCTTTCTTT. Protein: CASSPGVGQINTEAFF.